Relative to its sample, the clone carrying this TCR beta chain is medium-sized. Germline lookup yields CDR1 SGDLS and CDR2 YYNGEE. This CDR3 is 16 amino acids long. With 7 bases clipped from V and 7 bases from J, the junction kept 11 bases outside the gene matches. This record belongs to a study of control samples from healthy donors and cancer patients. Libraries were prepared by immunoSEQ multiplex PCR; TCRdb keeps only in-frame clonotypes and omits some of them. The profile shows about 49,000 clones, approximately 83% of them singletons. This receptor was identified in a woman between 50 and 59 years old with lung cancer. The sequencing sample was made of PBMCs. The rearrangement joins TRBV9 to TRBJ2-2; 12 bases line up with TRBD2. This chain's CDR3 is CASGTLAGGGIGELFF. The CDR3 region has the DNA TGTGCCAGCGGGACACTAGCGGGGGGAGGTATCGGGGAGCTGTTTTTT. The entire variable domain, with the rest obtained from reference TRBV9 and TRBJ2-2, is as follows: DSGVTQTPKHLITATGQRVTLRCSPRSGDLSVYWYQQSLDQGLQFLIQYYNGEERAKGNILERFSAQQFPDLHSELNLSSLELGDSALYFCASGTLAGGGIGELFFGEGSRLTVL.